These 18 T cell receptor beta chains originate from one sample sequenced in a study of blood T cell repertoires in COVID-19. The protocol was immunoSEQ multiplex PCR, while the TCRdb copy is restricted to in-frame clones and leaves out a portion. In the table there are some 250,000 clones, approximately 86% of which are singletons. The sequenced material came from peripheral blood. These receptors were taken from a woman in her twenties or thirties who had recovered from COVID-19.

The chain has TRBV6-2 or TRBV6-3 and TRBJ2-7; D not resolved. The CDR3 extends over 15 amino acids. Germline V CDR1 and CDR2: MNHEY, SVGEGT. Trimming left V 6 bases short and J 0 bases short, with 15 bases between. The CDR3 DNA follows: TGTGCCAGCAGCTCCCCCGGTTTCGGCTCCTACGAGCAGTACTTC. Its protein product is CASSSPGFGSYEQYF.

The genes are TRBV21-1 and TRBJ1-5; TRBD1, the D gene given by the table, was not confirmed from the DNA. TRBV21-1 is a recognized pseudogene. The CDR3 runs 18 residues. The CDR3 spells CASSLGRDRGRGDQPQHF. CDR3 nucleotide sequence: TGTGCCAGCAGCCTGGGGAGGGACAGGGGGCGCGGAGATCAGCCCCAGCATTTT.

The rearrangement joins TRBV7-2 to TRBJ2-3, with TRBD2 identical over 7 bases. J gave up 2 bases and V 3 bases, and 5 bases lay outside the gene matches. The CDR3 totals 15 residues. CDR1 and CDR2 (germline): SGHTA, FQGNSA. CDR3 nucleotide sequence: TGTGCCAGCAGCTTGACAGCGGGGTTCACAGATACGCAGTATTTT. Encoded protein: CASSLTAGFTDTQYF. The full variable domain, with the rest looked up from reference TRBV7-2 and TRBJ2-3, is GAGVSQSPSNKVTEKGKDVELRCDPISGHTALYWYRQSLGQGLEFLIYFQGNSAPDKSGLPSDRFSAERTGGSVSTLTIQRTQQEDSAVYLCASSLTAGFTDTQYFGPGTRLTVL.

The V and J genes are TRBV6-1 and TRBJ1-5; D is possibly TRBD1 (6 bases). V lost 2 bases, J lost 0 bases, and 11 bases lay in between. Germline CDR1 reads MNHNS; CDR2 reads SASEGT. This CDR3 has 16 residues. The CDR3: CASSEYWTASNQPQHF. CDR3 DNA: TGTGCCAGCAGTGAATATTGGACAGCTAGCAATCAGCCCCAGCATTTT.

For this clone: Other DNA sequences in the sample encode the same CDR3. The rearrangement joins TRBV6-5 to TRBJ2-7, with 7 positions matching TRBD1. CDR3 length: 12 residues. Germline assignment: CDR1 MNHEY and CDR2 SVGAGI. V gave up 6 bases and J gave up 3 bases; unmatched junction bases: 2. The CDR3 sequence is CASSPGGYEQYF. Written as DNA, the CDR3 is TGTGCCAGCAGCCCAGGGGGCTACGAGCAGTACTTC.

J is TRBJ2-2 and V is TRBV19; maybe TRBD2 (6 bases). The CDR3 totals 16 residues. Trimming pared 0 bases from V and 2 bases from J, leaving 10 bases between. Germline CDR1 and CDR2: LNHDA and SQIVND (reference sequence). CDR3 in amino acids: CASSIDHGGNTGELFF. The DNA of the CDR3 is TGTGCCAGTAGTATAGATCACGGGGGTAACACCGGGGAGCTGTTTTTT. Full variable domain (missing parts from reference TRBV19 and TRBJ2-2): DGGITQSPKYLFRKEGQNVTLSCEQNLNHDAMYWYRQDPGQGLRLIYYSQIVNDFQKGDIAEGYSVSREKKESFPLTVTSAQKNPTAFYLCASSIDHGGNTGELFFGEGSRLTVL.

The V gene is TRBV11-2, the J gene TRBJ1-6; no clear D gene. V was trimmed by 4 bases and J by 0 bases, leaving 4 bases between them. CDR1 and CDR2 from the germline V gene are SGHAT and FQNNGV. The CDR3 has 14 amino acids. The CDR3 coding sequence is TGTGCCAGCAGCTCTAGCTCCTATAATTCACCCCTCCACTTT. Translation: CASSSSSYNSPLHF.

The chain combines TRBV11-2 with TRBJ2-2, with 9 bases that match TRBD2. CDR3 length: 17 amino acids. Germline lookup yields CDR1 SGHAT and CDR2 FQNNGV. Germline trimming cut 3 bases from V and 8 bases from J; bases unmatched to any gene: 13. The DNA for the CDR3 is TGTGCCAGCAGCTTGGTAGCGGGGGCTCCCCTAGGGGGGGAGCTGTTTTTT. It encodes CASSLVAGAPLGGELFF. Drawing the rest from reference TRBV11-2 and TRBJ2-2, the complete variable domain is EAGVAQSPRYKIIEKRQSVAFWCNPISGHATLYWYQQILGQGPKLLIQFQNNGVVDDSQLPKDRFSAERLKGVDSTLKIQPAKLEDSAVYLCASSLVAGAPLGGELFFGEGSRLTVL.

The rearrangement links TRBV3-1 (or the pseudogene TRBV3-2) to TRBJ2-5; D possibly corresponds to TRBD1 (6 bases). Germline CDR1 is LGHDT and CDR2 is YNNKEL (reference sequence). V lost 5 bases to trimming and J lost 5 bases, with 15 bases between them. The length of the CDR3 is 14 residues. Here the CDR3 reads CASSTLPQGETQYF. In DNA form, the CDR3 reads TGTGCCAGCAGCACCCTCCCCCAGGGGGAGACCCAGTACTTC.

The CDR3 reads CSEVGSSGDEQFF. Written as DNA, the CDR3 is TGCAGTGAAGTTGGGTCCTCCGGGGATGAGCAGTTCTTC. The chain carries TRBV29-1 and TRBJ2-1; possibly TRBD2 for D (5 bases). This CDR3 is 13 amino acids long. Germline values: CDR1 SQVTM, CDR2 ANQGSEA.

This clone was found once. V gene TRBV5-1 combines with J gene TRBJ1-1; possibly TRBD1 for D (6 bases). The CDR3 consists of 15 residues. Germline V gives CDR1 SGHRS, CDR2 YFSETQ. The V end lost 4 bases, the J end lost 4 bases, and 17 bases lay between the germline ends. In DNA form, the CDR3 reads TGCGCCAGCAGCCCCGGAGCAGGGGTTGTCACTGAAGCTTTCTTT. Protein product: CASSPGAGVVTEAFF. Filled out from reference TRBV5-1 and TRBJ1-1, the complete variable domain reads KAGVTQTPRYLIKTRGQQVTLSCSPISGHRSVSWYQQTPGQGLQFLFEYFSETQRNKGNFPGRFSGRQFSNSRSEMNVSTLELGDSALYLCASSPGAGVVTEAFFGQGTRLTVV.

The V and J genes are TRBV6-5 and TRBJ1-1; the match to TRBD1 covers 7 bases. The germline gives CDR1 MNHEY, CDR2 SVGAGI. CDR3 length: 14 residues. The trim removed 6 bases at V and 7 bases at J, leaving 11 bases unmatched. This CDR3 reads CASSIQGRGSEAFF. CDR3 DNA: TGTGCCAGCAGCATACAGGGGCGCGGCAGTGAAGCTTTCTTT.

In this sample, this clone turned up once. The J gene is TRBJ1-1, the V gene TRBV11-3; D is uncertain. This CDR3 has 15 amino acids. The germline CDR1 and CDR2 sequences are SGHNT and YENEEA. Trimming took off 0 bases at V and 4 bases at J, with 12 bases between the two ends. Written as DNA, the CDR3 is TGTGCCAGCAGCTTAGACGGCAGACCGGGCACTGAAGCTTTCTTT. The encoded protein is CASSLDGRPGTEAFF.

V is TRBV29-1 and J is TRBJ1-2, with TRBD1 matching 10 bases. This CDR3 is 14 amino acids long. CDR1 is SQVTM, CDR2 ANQGSEA, per germline. Trimming removed 4 bases from V and 6 bases from J; junction bases left unmatched: 8. The CDR3: CSVGRGQGKDGYTF. Here the CDR3 DNA reads TGCAGCGTTGGCCGGGGACAGGGGAAAGATGGCTACACCTTC.

This chain links TRBV12-3 or TRBV12-4 with TRBJ1-2; TRBD1 is a possible D gene (6 bases). The CDR3 is 13 residues long. Trimming removed 6 bases at V and 7 bases at J, with 15 bases between. Here the CDR3 reads CASRKTGSGGYTF. CDR3 coding DNA: TGTGCCAGCAGGAAAACAGGGTCAGGTGGCTACACCTTC.

In this sample, this clone turned up once. V is TRBV10-3 and J is TRBJ2-7; TRBD2 is a possible D gene (5 bases). The germline V gene encodes CDR1 ENHRY and CDR2 SYGVKD. The CDR3 is 12 residues long. V lost 5 bases to trimming and J lost 4 bases, with 9 bases between them. DNA of the CDR3: TGTGCCATCAGTTCCTTAGCGTACGAGCAGTACTTC. The encoded protein is CAISSLAYEQYF.

The chain carries TRBV6-1 and TRBJ2-1, with 9 bases aligning to TRBD1. With V trimmed by 4 bases and J by 2 bases, 6 bases remained unmatched. Per germline, CDR1 MNHNS and CDR2 SASEGT. The CDR3 loop spans 16 amino acids. This CDR3 is CASSVPTGGTYNEQFF. CDR3 in DNA: TGTGCCAGCAGTGTCCCGACAGGGGGAACCTACAATGAGCAGTTCTTC.

The gene calls are TRBV7-9 and TRBJ1-1, with D possibly TRBD1 on 5 matching bases. With 6 bases removed from V and 2 bases from J, the gap between germline ends came to 13 bases. CDR1 and CDR2 (germline): SEHNR, FQNEAQ (reference sequence). This CDR3 comprises 14 residues. DNA for the CDR3: TGTGCCAGCAGGAGGAACGGACAAAACACTGAAGCTTTCTTT. Its protein is CASRRNGQNTEAFF.